This TCR beta chain emerged from a study of T cells in Graves' hyperthyroidism and ophthalmopathy. Regions amplified from RNA transcripts were the TCR beta CDR3 regions. Using the HTBI primer set, a first-round RT-PCR was run on the TCR CDR3. Each CDR3 protein gets one entry after TCRdb re-called the multiplex PCR reads with MiXCR. The sample records around 300,000 distinct CDR3 sequences, around 14% being singletons. These patients, aged 18 to 65, had recently diagnosed hyperthyroidism lasting under 2 months. Clinical symptoms, serum thyroxine, TRAb, thyroid ultrasound and orbital computed tomography established diagnosis. Fresh peripheral blood, approximately 10 ml, yielded the PBMCs. This clonotype was recorded many times. The CDR3 runs 15 residues. Trimming removed 7 bases at V and 5 bases at J, with 17 bases between. Germline-derived CDR1 and CDR2 are SNHLY and FYNNEI.

The rearrangement uses TRBV2 and TRBJ2-2; tentatively, D is TRBD2 (6 bases). The origin of this receptor is a woman aged 25 to 45 with Graves' hyperthyroidism. The sample taken for sequencing was blood. The DNA for the CDR3 is TGTGCCAGCAATCGGGAGAAGAAACCAACCGGGGAGCTGTTTTTT. This gives the protein CASNREKKPTGELFF.